Included here is one T cell receptor beta chain sequence, with context. This specimen belongs to a study of regulatory T cells in long-lasting Graves disease. The germline gives CDR1 LNHNV, CDR2 YYDKDF (reference sequence). The V end was cut by 1 base, the J end by 1 base, with 12 bases between. This CDR3 contains 16 residues. Both iRepertoire HTBI primers and Arm-PCR of CDR3 regions were used to build the TCR beta libraries. TCRdb fed the multiplex PCR reads into MiXCR, producing one record per CDR3 protein. The sample has roughly 420,000 distinct CDR3 sequences, about a sixth seen once. Regarding time point: newly diagnosed GD, antithyroid drugs for less than 3 months. The TCR library was made from RNA extracted from PBMCs. In addition, the sample was reused for a study of T cells in Graves' hyperthyroidism and ophthalmopathy.

The receptor's source is a young woman with Graves disease. This specimen was peripheral blood mononuclear cells (PBMCs), taken at new diagnosis, from a patient treated with antithyroid drugs. The V gene is TRBV15, the J gene TRBJ2-3; perhaps TRBD2 as D (6 bases). In DNA form, the CDR3 reads TGTGCCACCAGCAGAGGCTTAGCGGTCGGCACAGATACGCAGTATTTT. This gives the protein CATSRGLAVGTDTQYF.